The present T cell receptor (beta chain) was sequenced within a study of blood T cells in healthy people across ages. The CDR3 runs to 14 residues. The junction had 4 bases not matched to a gene; V was cut back by 5 bases and J by 2 bases. A second PCR, run for about 7 to 11 cycles, used a sample-barcoded 5' primer plus a J-beta primer mix. TCRdb processed the 5' RACE reads anew with MiXCR; each CDR3 protein has one entry. Here the sample spans 550,000 to 650,000 distinct CDR3 sequences, about 28% being singletons. The clonotype originates from a woman older than 75 in good health. Sample: blood. The rearrangement links TRBV12-3 or TRBV12-4 to TRBJ1-2, with TRBD1 matching 8 bases. In nucleotides, the CDR3 is TGTGCCAGCAGTGGGACAGGCAGGAACTATGGCTACACCTTC. This sequence encodes CASSGTGRNYGYTF.